The entry below describes one TCR beta chain. This sample was included in a study of kidney transplant recipient with SARS-CoV-2 infection. TCRdb independently ran MiXCR on the reads; one entry per CDR3 protein. The sample includes roughly 230,000 distinct CDR3 sequences, under 35% of them seen just once. Germline CDR1 is WSHSY and CDR2 is SAAADI. The CDR3 loop spans 17 amino acids. The V and J ends lost 5 bases and 4 bases respectively, with 23 bases between them. The source of this sequence is a young adult male patient who had COVID-19 and was a kidney transplant recipient. Some T cells could come from the graft donor. This chain links TRBV10-2 with TRBJ1-2; the D is unclear. The sample consisted of a blood sample, taken at baseline and on day 111 from a kidney transplant recipient. The CDR3 DNA is TGCGCCAGCAGTTCCAGTGACACTTCTAGAAAGACCTATGGCTACACCTTC. Its protein product is CASSSSDTSRKTYGYTF.